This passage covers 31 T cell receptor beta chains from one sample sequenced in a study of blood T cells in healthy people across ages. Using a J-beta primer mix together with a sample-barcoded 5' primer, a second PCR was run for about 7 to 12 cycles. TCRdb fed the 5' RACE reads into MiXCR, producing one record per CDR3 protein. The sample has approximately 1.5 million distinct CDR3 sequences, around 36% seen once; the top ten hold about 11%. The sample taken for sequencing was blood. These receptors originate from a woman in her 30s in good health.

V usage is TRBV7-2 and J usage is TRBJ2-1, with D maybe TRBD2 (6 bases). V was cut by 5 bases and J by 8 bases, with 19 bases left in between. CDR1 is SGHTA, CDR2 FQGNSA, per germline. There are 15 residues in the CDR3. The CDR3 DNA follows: TGTGCCAGCAGCGCACGGGAGCGGAGTGTCGATGAGCAGTTCTTC. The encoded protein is CASSARERSVDEQFF.

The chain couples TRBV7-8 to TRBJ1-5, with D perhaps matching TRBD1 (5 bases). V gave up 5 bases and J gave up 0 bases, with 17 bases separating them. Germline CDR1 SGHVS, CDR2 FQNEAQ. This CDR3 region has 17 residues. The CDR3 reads CASSRREGLLSNQPQHF. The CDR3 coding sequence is TGTGCCAGCAGCCGGAGGGAGGGGTTACTTAGCAATCAGCCCCAGCATTTT.

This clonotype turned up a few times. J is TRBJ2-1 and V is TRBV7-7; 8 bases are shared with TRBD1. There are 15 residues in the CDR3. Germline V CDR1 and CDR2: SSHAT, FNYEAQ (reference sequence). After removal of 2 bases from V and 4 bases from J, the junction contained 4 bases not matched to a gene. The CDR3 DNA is TGTGCCAGCAGCTTAAACCAGGGGGCATACAATGAGCAGTTCTTC. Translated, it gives CASSLNQGAYNEQFF.

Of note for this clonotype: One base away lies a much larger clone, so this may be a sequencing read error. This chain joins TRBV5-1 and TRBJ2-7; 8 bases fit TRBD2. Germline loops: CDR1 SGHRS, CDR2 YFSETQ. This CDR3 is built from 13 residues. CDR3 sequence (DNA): TGCACCAGCAGCTTCCGGGGGGGCTACGAGCAGTACTTC. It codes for CTSSFRGGYEQYF.

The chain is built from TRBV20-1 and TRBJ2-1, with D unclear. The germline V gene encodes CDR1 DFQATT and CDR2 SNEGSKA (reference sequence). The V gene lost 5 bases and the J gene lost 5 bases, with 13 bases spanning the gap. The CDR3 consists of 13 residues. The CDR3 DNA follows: TGCAGTGCTCCCTCTCGACTGGACAATGAGCAGTTCTTC. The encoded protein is CSAPSRLDNEQFF.

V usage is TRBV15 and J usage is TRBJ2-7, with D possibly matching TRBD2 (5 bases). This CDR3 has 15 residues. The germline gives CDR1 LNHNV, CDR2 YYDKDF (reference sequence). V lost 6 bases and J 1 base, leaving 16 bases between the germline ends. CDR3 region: CATSPLSTTSYEQYF. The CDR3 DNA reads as TGTGCCACCAGTCCCCTCTCGACTACGTCCTACGAGCAGTACTTC. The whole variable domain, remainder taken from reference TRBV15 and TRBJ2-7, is DAMVIQNPRYQVTQFGKPVTLSCSQTLNHNVMYWYQQKSSQAPKLLFHYYDKDFNNEADTPDNFQSRRPNTSFCFLDIRSPGLGDTAMYLCATSPLSTTSYEQYFGPGTRLTVT.

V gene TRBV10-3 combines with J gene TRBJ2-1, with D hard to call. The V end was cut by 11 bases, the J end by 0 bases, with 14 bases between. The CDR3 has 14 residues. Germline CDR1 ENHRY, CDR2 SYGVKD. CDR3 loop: CALGWSSSYNEQFF. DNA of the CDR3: TGTGCCTTGGGCTGGTCAAGCTCCTACAATGAGCAGTTCTTC.

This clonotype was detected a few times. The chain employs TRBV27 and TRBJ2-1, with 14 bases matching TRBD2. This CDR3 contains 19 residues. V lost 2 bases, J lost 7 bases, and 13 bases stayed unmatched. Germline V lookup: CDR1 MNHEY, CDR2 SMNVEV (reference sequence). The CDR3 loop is CASSLNRRLAGGLGNEQFF. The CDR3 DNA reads TGTGCCAGCAGTTTAAATAGAAGACTAGCGGGAGGGCTTGGGAATGAGCAGTTCTTC.

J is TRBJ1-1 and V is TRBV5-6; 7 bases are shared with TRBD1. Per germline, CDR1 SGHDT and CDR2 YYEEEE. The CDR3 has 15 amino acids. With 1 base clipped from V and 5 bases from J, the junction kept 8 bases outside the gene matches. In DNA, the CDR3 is TGTGCCAGCAGCTTGACGATGACAGGGAGAACTGAAGCTTTCTTT. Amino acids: CASSLTMTGRTEAFF.

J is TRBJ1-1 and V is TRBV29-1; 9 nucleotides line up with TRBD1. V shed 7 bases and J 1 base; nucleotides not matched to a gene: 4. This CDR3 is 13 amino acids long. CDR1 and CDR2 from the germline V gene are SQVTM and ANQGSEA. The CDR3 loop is CSAQGQGNTEAFF. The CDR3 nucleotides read TGCAGCGCGCAGGGACAGGGGAACACTGAAGCTTTCTTT.

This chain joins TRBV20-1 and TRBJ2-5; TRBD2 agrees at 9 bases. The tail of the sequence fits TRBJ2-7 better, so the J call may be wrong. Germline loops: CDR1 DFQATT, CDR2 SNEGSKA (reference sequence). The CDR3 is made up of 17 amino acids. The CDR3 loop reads CSARTAIAGVEGVEQYF. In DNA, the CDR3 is TGCAGTGCCCGAACCGCTATAGCGGGAGTTGAGGGTGTCGAGCAGTACTTC.

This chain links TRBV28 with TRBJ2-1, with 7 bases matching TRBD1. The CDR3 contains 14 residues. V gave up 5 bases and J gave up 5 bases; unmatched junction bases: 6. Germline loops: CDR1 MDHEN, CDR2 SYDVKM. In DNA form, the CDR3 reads TGTGCCAGCAGTGGGTCGACAGGGCACAATGAGCAGTTCTTC. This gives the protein CASSGSTGHNEQFF.

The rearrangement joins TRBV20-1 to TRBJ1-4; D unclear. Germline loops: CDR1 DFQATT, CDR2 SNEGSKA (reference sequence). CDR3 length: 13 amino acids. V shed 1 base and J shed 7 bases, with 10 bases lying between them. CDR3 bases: TGCAGTGCTAGAGGGGAACAGAGTGAAAAACTGTTTTTT. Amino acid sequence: CSARGEQSEKLFF.

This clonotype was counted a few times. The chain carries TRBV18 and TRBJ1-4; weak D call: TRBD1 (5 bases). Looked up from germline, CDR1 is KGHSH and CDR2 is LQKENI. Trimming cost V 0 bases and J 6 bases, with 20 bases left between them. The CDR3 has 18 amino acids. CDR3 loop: CASSPPGAHPFFHEKLFF. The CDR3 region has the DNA TGTGCCAGCTCACCACCAGGGGCCCACCCTTTCTTCCATGAAAAACTGTTTTTT. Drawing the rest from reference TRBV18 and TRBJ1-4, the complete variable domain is NAGVMQNPRHLVRRRGQEARLRCSPMKGHSHVYWYRQLPEEGLKFMVYLQKENIIDESGMPKERFSAEFPKEGPSILRIQQVVRGDSAAYFCASSPPGAHPFFHEKLFFGSGTQLSVL.

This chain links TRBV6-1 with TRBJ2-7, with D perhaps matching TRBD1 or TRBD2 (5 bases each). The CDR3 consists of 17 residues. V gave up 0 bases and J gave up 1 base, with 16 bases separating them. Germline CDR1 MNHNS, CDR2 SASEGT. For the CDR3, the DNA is TGTGCCAGCAGTGAAGCCCCAGGGACCGCAGAATCCTACGAGCAGTACTTC. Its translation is CASSEAPGTAESYEQYF.

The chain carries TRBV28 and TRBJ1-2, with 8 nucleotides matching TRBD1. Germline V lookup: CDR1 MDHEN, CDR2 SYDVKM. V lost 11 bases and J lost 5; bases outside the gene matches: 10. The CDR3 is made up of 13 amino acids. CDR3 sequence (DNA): TGTGCCGCGGGGGAACAGGGGGTTTATGGCTACACCTTC. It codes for CAAGEQGVYGYTF.

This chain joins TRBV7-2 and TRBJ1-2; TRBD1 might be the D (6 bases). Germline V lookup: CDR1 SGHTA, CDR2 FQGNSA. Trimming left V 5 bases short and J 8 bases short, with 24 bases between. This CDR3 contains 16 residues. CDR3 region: CASSRFRAGQTDGYTF. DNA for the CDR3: TGTGCCAGCAGCCGCTTTCGGGCGGGACAAACCGACGGCTACACCTTC.

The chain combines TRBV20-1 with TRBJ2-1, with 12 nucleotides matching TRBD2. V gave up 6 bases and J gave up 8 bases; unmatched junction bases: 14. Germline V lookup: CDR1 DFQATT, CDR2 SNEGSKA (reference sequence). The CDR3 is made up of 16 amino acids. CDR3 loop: CSAPGTSGPRRDEQFF. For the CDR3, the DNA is TGCAGTGCCCCTGGGACTAGCGGGCCGAGAAGAGATGAGCAGTTCTTC.

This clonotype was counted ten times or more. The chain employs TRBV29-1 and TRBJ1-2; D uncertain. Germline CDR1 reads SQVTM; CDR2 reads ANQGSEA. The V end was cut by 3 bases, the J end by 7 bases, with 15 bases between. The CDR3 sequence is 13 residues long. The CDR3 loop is CSVDRSGVAGYTF. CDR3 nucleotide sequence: TGCAGCGTTGATAGGTCCGGGGTGGCTGGCTACACCTTC.

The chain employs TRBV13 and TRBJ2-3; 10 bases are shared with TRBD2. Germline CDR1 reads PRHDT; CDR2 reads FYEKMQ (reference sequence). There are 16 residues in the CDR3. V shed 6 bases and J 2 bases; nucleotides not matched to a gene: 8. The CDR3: CASSTRLAGLTDTQYF. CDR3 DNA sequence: TGTGCCAGCAGTACCCGACTAGCGGGCCTCACAGATACGCAGTATTTT.

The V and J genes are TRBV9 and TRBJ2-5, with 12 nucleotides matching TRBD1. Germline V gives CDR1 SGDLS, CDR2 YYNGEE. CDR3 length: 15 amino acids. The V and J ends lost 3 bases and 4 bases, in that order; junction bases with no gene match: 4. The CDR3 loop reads CASSAGQGAGETQYF. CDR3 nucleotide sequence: TGTGCCAGCAGCGCGGGACAGGGGGCCGGAGAGACCCAGTACTTC.

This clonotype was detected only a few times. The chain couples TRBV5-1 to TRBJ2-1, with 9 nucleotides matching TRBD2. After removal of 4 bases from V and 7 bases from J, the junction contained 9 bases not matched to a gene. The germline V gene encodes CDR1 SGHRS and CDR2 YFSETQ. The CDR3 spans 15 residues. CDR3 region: CASSPAAGGPNEQFF. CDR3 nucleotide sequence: TGCGCCAGCAGCCCCGCGGCGGGGGGGCCGAATGAGCAGTTCTTC.

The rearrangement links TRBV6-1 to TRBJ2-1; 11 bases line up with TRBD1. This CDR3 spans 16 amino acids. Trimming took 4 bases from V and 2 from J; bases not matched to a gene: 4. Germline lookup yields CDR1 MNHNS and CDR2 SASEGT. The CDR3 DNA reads TGTGCCAGCAGTGCCCAGGACAGGGGGCCCTACAATGAGCAGTTCTTC. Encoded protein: CASSAQDRGPYNEQFF.

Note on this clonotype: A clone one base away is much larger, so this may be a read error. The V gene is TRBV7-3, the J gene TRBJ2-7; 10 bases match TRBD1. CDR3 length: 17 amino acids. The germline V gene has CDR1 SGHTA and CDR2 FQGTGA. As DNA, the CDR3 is TGTACCAGCAGCGTGTCTTCGGGACAGGGGAGCTCCTACGAGCAGTACTTC. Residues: CTSSVSSGQGSSYEQYF.

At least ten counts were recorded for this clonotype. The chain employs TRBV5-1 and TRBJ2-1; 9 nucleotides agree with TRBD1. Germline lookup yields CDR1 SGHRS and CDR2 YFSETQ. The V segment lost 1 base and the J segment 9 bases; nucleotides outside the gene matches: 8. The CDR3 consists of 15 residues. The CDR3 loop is CASSLTGTGKGEQFF. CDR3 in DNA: TGCGCCAGCAGCTTGACCGGGACAGGGAAGGGTGAGCAGTTCTTC. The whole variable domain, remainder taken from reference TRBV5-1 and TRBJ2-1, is KAGVTQTPRYLIKTRGQQVTLSCSPISGHRSVSWYQQTPGQGLQFLFEYFSETQRNKGNFPGRFSGRQFSNSRSEMNVSTLELGDSALYLCASSLTGTGKGEQFFGPGTRLTVL.

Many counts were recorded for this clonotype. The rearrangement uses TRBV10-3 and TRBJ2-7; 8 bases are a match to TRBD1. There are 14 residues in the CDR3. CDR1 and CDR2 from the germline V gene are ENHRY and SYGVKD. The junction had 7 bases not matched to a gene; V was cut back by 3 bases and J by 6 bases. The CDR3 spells CAISDRTGPLEQYF. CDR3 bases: TGTGCCATCAGTGACCGGACAGGGCCCCTCGAGCAGTACTTC.

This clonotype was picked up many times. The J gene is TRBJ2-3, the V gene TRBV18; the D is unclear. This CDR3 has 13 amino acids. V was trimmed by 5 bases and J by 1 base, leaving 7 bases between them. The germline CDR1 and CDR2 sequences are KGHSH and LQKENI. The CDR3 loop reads CASSAAGTDTQYF. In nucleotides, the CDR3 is TGTGCCAGCTCAGCGGCGGGCACAGATACGCAGTATTTT.

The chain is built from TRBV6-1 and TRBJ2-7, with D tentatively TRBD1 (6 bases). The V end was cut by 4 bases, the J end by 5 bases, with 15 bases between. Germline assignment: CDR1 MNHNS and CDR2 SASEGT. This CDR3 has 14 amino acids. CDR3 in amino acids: CASSVYRVRHEQYF. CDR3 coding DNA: TGTGCCAGCAGTGTCTACAGGGTGCGCCACGAGCAGTACTTC.

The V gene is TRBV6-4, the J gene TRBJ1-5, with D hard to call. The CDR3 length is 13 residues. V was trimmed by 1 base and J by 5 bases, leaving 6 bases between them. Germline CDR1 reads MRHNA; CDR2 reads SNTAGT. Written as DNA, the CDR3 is TGTGCCAGCAGTGACTGGCGGGATCAGCCCCAGCATTTT. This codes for CASSDWRDQPQHF.

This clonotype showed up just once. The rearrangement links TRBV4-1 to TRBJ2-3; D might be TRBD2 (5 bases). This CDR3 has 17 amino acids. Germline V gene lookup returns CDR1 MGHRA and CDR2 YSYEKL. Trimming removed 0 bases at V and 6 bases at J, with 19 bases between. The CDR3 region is CASSQEGLERRWDTQYF. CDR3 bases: TGCGCCAGCAGCCAAGAGGGCCTAGAAAGGAGGTGGGATACGCAGTATTTT.

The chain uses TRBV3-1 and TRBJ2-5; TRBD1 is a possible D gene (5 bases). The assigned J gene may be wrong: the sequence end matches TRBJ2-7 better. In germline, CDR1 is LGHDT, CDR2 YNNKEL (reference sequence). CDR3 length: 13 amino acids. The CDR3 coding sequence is TGTGCCAGCAGCCAAGGTTCAGGGTCCGAGCAGTACTTC. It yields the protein CASSQGSGSEQYF.